The rows below give T cell receptor beta chains drawn from one sample of a study of CD8+ T cells in alopecia areata. The protocol was immunoSEQ multiplex PCR, while the TCRdb copy is restricted to in-frame clones and leaves out a portion. The sample lists 190,000 or so clones, 55% to 75% occurring once. The sequenced sample was CD4+ T cells sorted from blood, obtained at week 24, from a patient treated with tofacitinib. Receptors were obtained from a human donor with alopecia areata. Both conserved end residues are part of each CDR3. D genes are given only for firm matches. Expanded clones get a size class; other rows say once, few or many, or leave the size out.

d_gene | len | j_gene | abundance | v_gene | CDR3aa | CDR3nt
TRBD1 | 12 | TRBJ1-1 | - | TRBV27 | CASSLGRGRAFF | TGTGCCAGCAGTTTAGGCAGGGGGCGAGCTTTCTTT
TRBD2 | 15 | TRBJ2-5 | - | TRBV15 | CATSRDPAGGLTQYF | TGTGCCACCAGCAGAGATCCAGCGGGGGGGCTGACCCAGTACTTC
TRBD1 | 16 | TRBJ2-2 | - | TRBV5-6 | CASSVGQGADTGELFF | TGTGCCAGCAGCGTCGGACAGGGGGCGGACACCGGGGAGCTGTTTTTT
- | 13 | TRBJ2-1 | - | TRBV5-1 | CASSLGGSNEQFF | TGCGCCAGCAGCTTGGGCGGTAGCAATGAGCAGTTCTTC
TRBD1 | 16 | TRBJ1-5 | - | TRBV19 | CASSKGQPLSNQPQHF | TGTGCCAGTAGTAAGGGACAGCCTCTTAGCAATCAGCCCCAGCATTTT
- | 15 | TRBJ2-7 | - | TRBV5-1 | CASSLVTGNSYEQYF | TGCGCCAGCAGCTTGGTCACAGGGAATTCCTACGAGCAGTACTTC
TRBD2 | 16 | TRBJ2-2 | - | TRBV5-4 | CASSLASGYGTGELFF | TGTGCCAGCAGCTTGGCTAGCGGGTATGGGACCGGGGAGCTGTTTTTT
TRBD1 | 18 | TRBJ1-1 | - | TRBV4-1 | CASSQDSWDRGLWTEAFF | TGCGCCAGCAGCCAAGATTCCTGGGACAGGGGGCTTTGGACTGAAGCTTTCTTT
- | 13 | TRBJ1-1 | - | TRBV2 | CASRESRDIEAFF | TGTGCCAGCAGAGAAAGCCGGGACATTGAAGCTTTCTTT
- | 12 | TRBJ2-7 | - | TRBV18 | CASSPGQYEQYF | TGTGCCAGCTCACCAGGACAGTACGAGCAGTACTTC
- | 17 | TRBJ2-3 | - | TRBV9 | CASSAPTLDQQSGTQYF | TGTGCCAGCAGCGCGCCGACCCTCGACCAACAGTCGGGTACGCAGTATTTT
- | 16 | TRBJ2-1 | - | TRBV28 | CASSHAQGRPYNEQFF | TGTGCCAGCAGCCACGCACAGGGGAGGCCCTACAATGAGCAGTTCTTC
TRBD2 | 17 | TRBJ2-1 | - | TRBV7-2 | CASSRPSGRESYNEQFF | TGTGCCAGCAGCCGACCCAGCGGGAGGGAATCCTACAATGAGCAGTTCTTC
- | 16 | TRBJ2-3 | - | TRBV6-5 | CASSSYGGRSTDTQYF | TGTGCCAGCAGTTCATACGGCGGCAGAAGCACAGATACGCAGTATTTT
TRBD1 | 15 | TRBJ2-2 | once | TRBV5-1 | CASSRTDRLTGELFF | TGCGCCAGCAGCAGGACGGACAGGCTCACCGGGGAGCTGTTTTTT
TRBD2 | 19 | TRBJ2-5 | - | TRBV7-9 | CASSPLRTGGRLAGTAQYF | TGTGCCAGCAGCCCCCTCCGAACCGGGGGCCGGCTAGCGGGAACGGCCCAGTACTTC
TRBD1 | 15 | TRBJ2-7 | - | TRBV4-1 | CASSQVPGQTYEQYF | TGCGCCAGCAGCCAAGTACCGGGACAGACCTACGAGCAGTACTTC
- | 16 | TRBJ1-1 | - | TRBV29-1 | CSVVGRQYTRDTEAFF | TGCAGCGTTGTTGGTCGGCAGTACACTCGCGACACTGAAGCTTTCTTT
- | 11 | TRBJ2-3 | - | TRBV30 | CAWSVKEAQYF | TGTGCCTGGAGTGTCAAAGAGGCGCAGTATTTT
TRBD1 | 14 | TRBJ2-7 | - | TRBV5-6 | CASSGNRQGSVQYF | TGTGCCAGCAGCGGAAATCGACAGGGAAGCGTGCAGTACTTC
- | 14 | TRBJ2-5 | - | TRBV5-6 | CASSRDRGMETQYF | TGTGCCAGCAGCCGGGACCGCGGGATGGAGACCCAGTACTTC
TRBD1 | 18 | TRBJ2-2 | - | TRBV7-3 | CASSLETQTGGYTGELFF | TGTGCCAGCAGCTTAGAAACGCAGACAGGGGGCTACACCGGGGAGCTGTTTTTT
- | 13 | TRBJ1-2 | - | TRBV5-6 | CATLRRGDYGYTF | TGTGCCACCCTTCGCCGGGGGGACTATGGCTACACCTTC
- | 11 | TRBJ2-7 | - | TRBV30 | CAWSSGDEQYF | TGTGCCTGGAGTTCAGGGGACGAGCAGTACTTC
- | 12 | TRBJ1-2 | few | TRBV2 | CASSDPDNGYTF | TGTGCCAGCAGTGACCCGGACAATGGCTACACCTTC
TRBD1 | 16 | TRBJ2-4 | once | TRBV10-3 | CATTDGAGGTKNIQYF | TGTGCCACCACAGACGGGGCAGGGGGCACCAAAAACATTCAGTACTTC
- | 14 | TRBJ1-1 | - | TRBV7-2 | CASSLAVKNTEAFF | TGTGCCAGCAGCTTAGCAGTGAAGAACACTGAAGCTTTCTTT